These 26 T cell receptor beta chains were sequenced from one sample in a study of beta chain features in type 1 diabetes. The study's findings and limits: Shorter TCRB CDR3s, moderately but significantly so, marked every one of the four CD4+ subsets in Type 1 diabetes patients.

Antigen specificity for these receptors is unknown. The authors reverse transcribed all of the isolated RNA, so sequencing captured expressed TCRB transcripts. Sequencing used immunoSEQ multiplex PCR; TCRdb keeps in-frame clones, though not all of them. The table shows hundreds of thousands of clones, with under 15% occurring only once. Specimen: naive CD4+ T cells from blood. These receptors all stem from a man between 18 and 35 years old with type 1 diabetes.

The genes are TRBV19 and TRBJ2-7; 8 bases match TRBD1. This CDR3 is 15 amino acids long. J was trimmed by 6 bases and V by 6 bases; bases with no gene match: 13. Germline CDR1 is LNHDA and CDR2 is SQIVND (reference sequence). The chain's CDR3 is CASRAGGEVRAEQYF. CDR3 in DNA: TGTGCCAGTAGGGCAGGGGGCGAAGTTCGTGCCGAGCAGTACTTC.

This clone was detected a few times. The chain recombines TRBV5-1 with TRBJ2-6, with 7 bases identical to TRBD1. Germline assignment: CDR1 SGHRS and CDR2 YFSETQ. J was trimmed by 2 bases and V by 4 bases; bases with no gene match: 3. The length of the CDR3 is 15 residues. CDR3: CASSGTGAGANVLTF. DNA of the CDR3: TGCGCCAGCAGCGGCACAGGGGCTGGGGCCAACGTCCTGACTTTC.

Notes on this clone: The sample has other DNA sequences that encode this CDR3 too. The chain has TRBV5-1 and TRBJ1-1; D perhaps matches TRBD1 (5 bases). This CDR3 spans 12 amino acids. CDR1 and CDR2 (germline): SGHRS, YFSETQ. Trimming took off 1 base at V and 4 bases at J, with 5 bases between the two ends. CDR3 protein: CASSLRGTEAFF. CDR3 in DNA: TGCGCCAGCAGCTTGAGGGGCACTGAAGCTTTCTTT. Filled out from reference TRBV5-1 and TRBJ1-1, the complete variable domain reads KAGVTQTPRYLIKTRGQQVTLSCSPISGHRSVSWYQQTPGQGLQFLFEYFSETQRNKGNFPGRFSGRQFSNSRSEMNVSTLELGDSALYLCASSLRGTEAFFGQGTRLTVV.

The CDR3 sequence: CASSPWKQSTTGELFF. The CDR3 nucleotides read TGTGCCAGCAGCCCGTGGAAACAGAGCACTACCGGGGAGCTGTTTTTT. The rearrangement links TRBV11-2 to TRBJ2-2; D unresolved. This CDR3 comprises 16 residues. V dropped 5 bases and J dropped 5 bases, with 18 bases sitting between them. The germline V gene encodes CDR1 SGHAT and CDR2 FQNNGV.

This clone was seen a handful of times. The chain recombines TRBV10-3 with TRBJ2-1; 7 bases are a match to TRBD1. The germline gives CDR1 ENHRY, CDR2 SYGVKD. V lost 6 bases, J lost 3 bases, and 8 bases stayed unmatched. CDR3 size: 15 residues. This CDR3 is CAIRPGTDGYNEQFF. The DNA of the CDR3 is TGTGCCATCAGACCCGGGACAGATGGCTACAATGAGCAGTTCTTC.

This clone was picked up a small number of times. The CDR3 DNA follows: TGTGCCAGCAGCGTCGACTCCAGCTCTGGAAACACCATATATTTT. Its protein product is CASSVDSSSGNTIYF. The chain recombines TRBV9 with TRBJ1-3, with D unclear. Germline-derived CDR1 and CDR2 are SGDLS and YYNGEE. Trimming removed 2 bases from V and 0 bases from J, with 9 bases in between. This CDR3 has 15 residues.

The V and J genes are TRBV19 and TRBJ2-4; TRBD2 matches at 9 bases. V lost 4 bases to trimming and J lost 6 bases; unmatched junction nucleotides: 7. The germline V gene encodes CDR1 LNHDA and CDR2 SQIVND (reference sequence). The CDR3 runs to 15 residues. Written as DNA, the CDR3 is TGTGCCAGTAGTAATAGCGGGGGCATATTAAACATTCAGTACTTC. This codes for CASSNSGGILNIQYF.

This clone was observed a few times. This chain links TRBV18 with TRBJ2-5, with D possibly being TRBD1 or TRBD2 (5 bases each). V lost 3 bases and J 5 bases, leaving 13 bases between the germline ends. Germline CDR1 is KGHSH and CDR2 is LQKENI. There are 14 residues in the CDR3. DNA of the CDR3: TGTGCCAGCTCACCCGCCGGGACGTGGGAGACCCAGTACTTC. It yields the protein CASSPAGTWETQYF.

Concerning this clone: In the same sample, other DNA sequences code for this CDR3. The CDR3 DNA reads as TGTGCCAGCTCACCACGGACAGGAGCGAACACCGGGGAGCTGTTTTTT. This codes for CASSPRTGANTGELFF. The V gene is TRBV18, the J gene TRBJ2-2; 7 nucleotides line up with TRBD1. V was clipped by 1 base and J by 0 bases; unmatched bases: 2. The CDR3 length is 16 residues. CDR1 KGHSH and CDR2 LQKENI come from the germline V gene. Together with reference TRBV18 and TRBJ2-2, the CDR3 gives the full variable domain: NAGVMQNPRHLVRRRGQEARLRCSPMKGHSHVYWYRQLPEEGLKFMVYLQKENIIDESGMPKERFSAEFPKEGPSILRIQQVVRGDSAAYFCASSPRTGANTGELFFGEGSRLTVL.

This clone was detected a few times. This chain connects TRBV10-3 to TRBJ2-5; D possibly corresponds to TRBD2 (5 bases). The germline V gene encodes CDR1 ENHRY and CDR2 SYGVKD. CDR3 length equals 12 residues. Trimming cost V 5 bases and J 5 bases, with 9 bases left between them. The CDR3 here is CAISNSEETQYF. The CDR3 region has the DNA TGTGCCATCAGTAATAGCGAGGAGACCCAGTACTTC.

The V and J genes are TRBV15 and TRBJ1-6; D not certain. V was trimmed by 3 bases and J by 9 bases, leaving 9 bases between them. The length of the CDR3 is 13 residues. Germline CDR1 reads LNHNV; CDR2 reads YYDKDF (reference sequence). CDR3 sequence: CATSSSGGSPLHF. The DNA of the CDR3 is TGTGCCACCAGCAGCTCAGGAGGTTCACCCCTCCACTTT. Combining the CDR3 with reference TRBV15 and TRBJ1-6 gives the whole variable domain DAMVIQNPRYQVTQFGKPVTLSCSQTLNHNVMYWYQQKSSQAPKLLFHYYDKDFNNEADTPDNFQSRRPNTSFCFLDIRSPGLGDTAMYLCATSSSGGSPLHFGNGTRLTVT.

The chain joins TRBV7-9 to TRBJ1-1; TRBD1 is a possible D gene (5 bases). The germline V gene has CDR1 SEHNR and CDR2 FQNEAQ (reference sequence). The germline V and J ends were trimmed by 2 bases and 6 bases, with 10 bases remaining between them. CDR3 size: 13 residues. In DNA, the CDR3 is TGTGCCAGCAGCTTATTAGGGGAATCTGAAGCTTTCTTT. This encodes CASSLLGESEAFF.

This clone was found a few times. This chain uses TRBV7-4 with TRBJ2-2; D unclear. The V gene's germline CDR1 is SGHVT and CDR2 SQSDAQ. V lost 3 bases and J lost 10, with 15 bases in between. The CDR3 length is 14 residues. CDR3 DNA: TGTGCCAGCAGCTTGCGCGGAATGTTCCTGGAGCTGTTTTTT. Translated, it gives CASSLRGMFLELFF.

Worth noting for this clone: The sample carries other DNA sequences with the same CDR3. This chain joins TRBV10-3 and TRBJ2-7, with no clear D. V shed 0 bases and J shed 3 bases, with 3 bases lying between them. Germline CDR1 and CDR2: ENHRY and SYGVKD. The CDR3 is made up of 12 amino acids. The CDR3 is CAISESGYEQYF. CDR3 DNA: TGTGCCATCAGTGAGTCAGGCTACGAGCAGTACTTC.

This clone was detected a few times. This chain joins TRBV5-1 and TRBJ2-5, with TRBD1 identical over 9 bases. Germline V gene lookup returns CDR1 SGHRS and CDR2 YFSETQ. With 0 bases clipped from V and 4 bases from J, the junction kept 4 bases outside the gene matches. The CDR3 extends over 15 amino acids. Here the CDR3 DNA reads TGCGCCAGCAGCTTGGCACAGGGGGCTGGAGAGACCCAGTACTTC. As protein: CASSLAQGAGETQYF.

This clone was seen a few times. This chain connects TRBV6-6 to TRBJ2-6; D is uncertain. The CDR3 covers 15 residues. Germline V gene data show CDR1 as MNHNY and CDR2 as SVGAGI (reference sequence). Trimming removed 2 bases from V and 4 bases from J, with 9 bases in between. CDR3 amino acids: CASSYGQPGANVLTF. CDR3 coding DNA: TGTGCCAGCAGTTACGGGCAGCCCGGGGCCAACGTCCTGACTTTC.

The table lists this clone with a few counts. The chain couples TRBV7-2 to TRBJ1-1; a possible D gene is TRBD1 (5 bases). Germline V gene lookup returns CDR1 SGHTA and CDR2 FQGNSA. CDR3 size: 13 residues. V was pared by 5 bases and J by 1 base, with 8 bases between. The chain's CDR3 is CASSRDENTEAFF. Written as DNA, the CDR3 is TGTGCCAGCAGCCGGGACGAGAACACTGAAGCTTTCTTT.

This clone was counted only a few times. This chain links TRBV30 with TRBJ1-5; D gene unclear. V lost 5 bases and J 9 bases, leaving 14 bases between the germline ends. This CDR3 has 12 residues. The V gene's germline CDR1 is GTSNPN and CDR2 SVGIG (reference sequence). The CDR3 DNA sequence: TGTGCCTGGGGACTTCGGTTTGGGCCCCAGCATTTT. It codes for CAWGLRFGPQHF.

This clone showed up just a few times. Other DNA sequences within the sample encode an identical CDR3. The genes are TRBV30 and TRBJ2-5; no clear D. Germline V CDR1 and CDR2: GTSNPN, SVGIG (reference sequence). V gave up 0 bases and J gave up 0 bases, with 2 bases separating them. This CDR3 is built from 12 residues. CDR3 sequence: CAWSVYQETQYF. The CDR3 DNA reads TGTGCCTGGAGTGTATACCAAGAGACCCAGTACTTC.

V usage is TRBV7-2 and J usage is TRBJ2-2; D is perhaps TRBD1 (6 bases). The CDR3 is 13 amino acids. Germline CDR1 is SGHTA and CDR2 is FQGNSA. V lost 6 bases, J lost 4 bases, and 9 bases lay in between. This CDR3 reads CASRIRGTGELFF. DNA for the CDR3: TGTGCCAGCAGGATCAGGGGCACCGGGGAGCTGTTTTTT.

This clone was detected only a few times. The chain couples TRBV4-1 to TRBJ2-5; no firm D call. The V end lost 0 bases, the J end lost 1 base, and 3 bases lay between the germline ends. This CDR3 has 13 residues. From germline, CDR1 is MGHRA and CDR2 YSYEKL. CDR3 nucleotides: TGCGCCAGCAGCCAAGATATCCAAGAGACCCAGTACTTC. It specifies CASSQDIQETQYF.

The sample holds a few counts of this clone. The rearrangement joins TRBV19 to TRBJ2-5, with D tentatively TRBD1 or TRBD2 (5 bases each). The CDR3 runs to 13 residues. V dropped 4 bases and J dropped 1 base, with 7 bases sitting between them. The germline V gene has CDR1 LNHDA and CDR2 SQIVND (reference sequence). Here the CDR3 DNA reads TGTGCCAGTAGTAGGGGGACCCAAGAGACCCAGTACTTC. This sequence encodes CASSRGTQETQYF.

This clone was detected a few times. The chain employs TRBV2 and TRBJ2-1; 10 nucleotides align to TRBD2. The CDR3 runs 17 residues. J gave up 2 bases and V 10 bases, and 14 bases lay outside the gene matches. Germline CDR1 reads SNHLY; CDR2 reads FYNNEI. The DNA of the CDR3 is TGTGCCACCCAAGGGCTAGCGGGGGTTTCCCCCTACAATGAGCAGTTCTTC. This translates into CATQGLAGVSPYNEQFF.

The rearrangement links TRBV10-3 to TRBJ1-2, with D tentatively TRBD1 (5 bases). Trimming pared 6 bases from V and 3 bases from J, leaving 17 bases between. The germline V gene has CDR1 ENHRY and CDR2 SYGVKD. This CDR3 spans 15 amino acids. CDR3 sequence: CAIRAGEGKDYGYTF. The CDR3 coding sequence is TGTGCCATCAGGGCCGGGGAGGGGAAGGACTATGGCTACACCTTC.

CDR3 residues: CASSDSWGGGEQYF. The CDR3, as DNA: TGTGCCAGCAGTGATAGTTGGGGGGGAGGCGAGCAGTACTTC. The rearrangement uses TRBV2 and TRBJ2-7, with 7 bases identical to TRBD2. Per the germline V gene, CDR1 is SNHLY and CDR2 is FYNNEI. The CDR3 spans 14 residues. The V gene end was trimmed by 3 bases and the J gene end by 6 bases; junction bases not matched to a gene: 8.

V and J are TRBV13 and TRBJ1-2; 8 bases match TRBD1. Germline CDR1 reads PRHDT; CDR2 reads FYEKMQ (reference sequence). The CDR3 contains 14 residues. The ends lost 2 bases at V and 7 bases at J; junction bases unmatched: 6. For the CDR3, the DNA is TGTGCCAGCAGCTTACAGGGGGCAGTTGCTGGCTACACCTTC. Translated, it gives CASSLQGAVAGYTF.